The rows below give T cell receptor beta chains drawn from one sample of a study of human T cells and chemical hapten exposure. From the RACE reads, TCRdb called clonotypes with MiXCR, one entry per CDR3 protein. The table includes fewer than 350,000 distinct CDR3 sequences, roughly 7.7% detected once. Specimen: whole blood, collected in connection with sensitization to the hapten diphenylcyclopropenone (DPC). The receptors come from a man younger than 35 with alopecia areata. Some clones in this sample may be carry-over from other donors' samples. The CDR3 runs from the conserved cysteine through the conserved F or W.

CDR3aa: CASSSTRHSGGTPQAKNIQYF
v_gene: TRBV12-3/TRBV12-4
j_gene: TRBJ2-4

CDR3aa: CASSHSTRDRTYEQYF
v_gene: TRBV14
j_gene: TRBJ2-7

CDR3aa: CASSSRGGLAEAFF
v_gene: TRBV7-8
j_gene: TRBJ1-1

CDR3aa: CASSRLAGFLETQYF
v_gene: TRBV5-5
j_gene: TRBJ2-5

CDR3aa: CASSLDSFSYEQYF
v_gene: TRBV3-1
j_gene: TRBJ2-7

CDR3aa: CASSGGLRDEQFF
v_gene: TRBV9
j_gene: TRBJ2-1

CDR3aa: CSASEGGYGYTF
v_gene: TRBV20-1
j_gene: TRBJ1-2

CDR3aa: CASSQDWGMNTEAFF
v_gene: TRBV4-1
j_gene: TRBJ1-1

CDR3aa: CASSLRPGQGKDTQYF
v_gene: TRBV7-9
j_gene: TRBJ2-3

CDR3aa: CASSQDLLLAGDKGDTGELFF
v_gene: TRBV4-3
j_gene: TRBJ2-2